The clone carrying this T cell receptor beta chain appeared a single time. No antigen is known for it. The data stem from a study of T cell responses to AZD1222 COVID-19 vaccine. Study-level results: Epitopes outside B.1.351 and B.1.1.7 mutated regions reportedly drew nearly half of spike TCRs. Donors were chiefly white British, with a greater number of females, and clonal diversity was perhaps underestimated.

The table came from immunoSEQ multiplex PCR; TCRdb's copy has only in-frame clones and leaves some out. The sample lists over 110,000 clones; 90% were seen once. Germline V CDR1 and CDR2: MNHNY, SVGAGI (reference sequence). V lost 3 bases, J lost 3 bases, and 9 bases lay in between. This CDR3 contains 13 residues. V and J are TRBV6-6 and TRBJ2-7, with D perhaps TRBD2 (5 bases). This sequence was found in an adult who received the AZD1222 COVID-19 vaccine. The input for sequencing was peripheral blood, taken 28 days after the second AZD1222 dose. The CDR3 reads CASSYYGGYEQYF. In DNA, the CDR3 is TGTGCCAGCAGTTATTATGGAGGCTACGAGCAGTACTTC.